Below, 24 T cell receptor beta chains from the same sample are listed, as sequenced in a study of identical twins. In TCRdb, the 5' RACE reads were re-called with MiXCR into one record per CDR3 protein. Of 300,000 to 400,000 distinct CDR3 sequences in the sample, 9% to 15% were seen once. These data also featured in a second study, about yellow fever vaccine responses in identical twins.

The sequenced sample was CD8+ T cells sorted from blood. Receptors were obtained from a woman aged 18-35 years in good health.

This clonotype was found a few times. V is TRBV20-1 and J is TRBJ2-7; D unclear. The CDR3 is 15 amino acids. Germline loops: CDR1 DFQATT, CDR2 SNEGSKA (reference sequence). The ends were cut back, 6 bases at V and 2 bases at J, with 20 bases in the middle. The CDR3 is CSATTHKAPPYEQYF. The CDR3, as DNA: TGCAGTGCAACAACACACAAGGCACCTCCCTACGAGCAGTACTTC.

This clonotype was seen a few times. This chain joins TRBV5-1 and TRBJ1-6, with 9 positions matching TRBD1. The CDR3 consists of 13 residues. Germline V gene lookup returns CDR1 SGHRS and CDR2 YFSETQ. The ends lost 4 bases at V and 10 bases at J; junction bases unmatched: 3. The DNA for the CDR3 is TGCGCCAGCAGCCCGGACAGGGGCTCACCCCTCCACTTT. This translates into CASSPDRGSPLHF.

This clonotype was recorded at least ten times. The CDR3 here is CASSFSSGKSTDTQYF. CDR3 DNA sequence: TGCGCCAGCAGCTTTTCTAGCGGGAAGAGCACAGATACGCAGTATTTT. The chain links TRBV5-1 to TRBJ2-3, with TRBD2 matching 9 bases. Losses at the gene ends were 2 bases for V and 0 bases for J; bases not matched to a gene: 4. Germline V gene lookup returns CDR1 SGHRS and CDR2 YFSETQ. The CDR3 covers 16 residues.

The J gene is TRBJ2-2, the V gene TRBV11-2; 9 nucleotides align to TRBD1. The J segment lost 0 bases and the V segment lost 5 bases, leaving 16 bases of the junction unmatched. Germline CDR1 reads SGHAT; CDR2 reads FQNNGV. This CDR3 has 20 residues. The CDR3 sequence is CASSPQGTGLTKANTGELFF. DNA for the CDR3: TGTGCCAGCAGCCCCCAGGGGACAGGGCTCACTAAGGCGAACACCGGGGAGCTGTTTTTT.

This clonotype has only a few counts. This rearrangement joins TRBV10-3 to TRBJ2-1, with 8 bases matching TRBD2. Germline lookup yields CDR1 ENHRY and CDR2 SYGVKD. The junction had 15 bases not matched to a gene; V was cut back by 4 bases and J by 1 base. The CDR3 is 19 amino acids. The CDR3 DNA is TGTGCCATCAGTGGGGGAACTAGCGGAGCAGGCTTGTCCTACAATGAGCAGTTCTTC. Translating it yields CAISGGTSGAGLSYNEQFF.

CDR3 nucleotide sequence: TGCAGTGCTAGAGATCGAGGGACTGGACCCTACGAGCAGTACGTC. Protein sequence: CSARDRGTGPYEQYV. The rearrangement uses TRBV20-1 and TRBJ2-7; TRBD2 might be the D (6 bases). The CDR3 runs 15 residues. Trimming left V 0 bases short and J 2 bases short, with 14 bases between. The germline CDR1 and CDR2 sequences are DFQATT and SNEGSKA (reference sequence).

This clonotype occurred a few times. The chain recombines TRBV11-3 with TRBJ2-7; no clear D gene. This CDR3 spans 12 amino acids. The germline CDR1 and CDR2 sequences are SGHNT and YENEEA. Trimming took 6 bases from V and 4 from J, leaving 10 bases between them. The CDR3 DNA is TGTGCCAGCAGAGGGTTGGGTTACGAGCAGTACTTC. Its translation: CASRGLGYEQYF.

This sequence joins TRBV24-1 and TRBJ2-2; D remains unclear. The ends were cut back, 5 bases at V and 3 bases at J, with 6 bases in the middle. This CDR3 region has 13 residues. Germline loops: CDR1 KGHDR, CDR2 SFDVKD. CDR3 bases: TGTGCCACCAGTGTCTGGGACACCGGGGAGCTGTTTTTT. It is translated as CATSVWDTGELFF.

This chain uses TRBV4-1 with TRBJ2-2; TRBD2 might be the D (6 bases). The germline gives CDR1 MGHRA, CDR2 YSYEKL. This CDR3 spans 15 amino acids. The V end lost 0 bases, the J end lost 6 bases, and 11 bases lay between the germline ends. The CDR3 loop reads CASSQDRRRAGELFF. The CDR3 nucleotides read TGCGCCAGCAGCCAAGATCGACGGAGGGCCGGGGAGCTGTTTTTT.

This clonotype has a count of ten or more. The J gene is TRBJ2-1, the V gene TRBV15; TRBD2 is a possible D gene (5 bases). Germline assignment: CDR1 LNHNV and CDR2 YYDKDF (reference sequence). The CDR3 sequence is 15 residues long. Trimming shortened V by 2 bases and J by 2 bases, and 10 bases separated the two germline ends. The CDR3 DNA is TGTGCCACCAGCAGACCGGGATCTGCCTACAATGAGCAGTTCTTC. This gives the protein CATSRPGSAYNEQFF. The variable domain in full, completed from reference TRBV15 and TRBJ2-1, reads DAMVIQNPRYQVTQFGKPVTLSCSQTLNHNVMYWYQQKSSQAPKLLFHYYDKDFNNEADTPDNFQSRRPNTSFCFLDIRSPGLGDTAMYLCATSRPGSAYNEQFFGPGTRLTVL.

This rearrangement joins TRBV20-1 to TRBJ2-1; 9 nucleotides align to TRBD2. Germline CDR1 and CDR2: DFQATT and SNEGSKA (reference sequence). The CDR3 has 14 amino acids. V lost 3 bases and J lost 3; bases outside the gene matches: 3. CDR3 loop: CSASASGDYNEQFF. In DNA, the CDR3 is TGCAGTGCTAGTGCTAGCGGGGACTACAATGAGCAGTTCTTC.

The chain carries TRBV10-3 and TRBJ2-3; 8 nucleotides line up with TRBD1. V lost 0 bases and J lost 6; bases outside the gene matches: 8. The germline CDR1 and CDR2 sequences are ENHRY and SYGVKD. CDR3 length: 16 residues. As DNA, the CDR3 is TGTGCCATCAGTGAGTCAGACAGGGGCGGTCGGGATACGCAGTATTTT. Translation gives CAISESDRGGRDTQYF.

The rearrangement joins TRBV12-3 or TRBV12-4 to TRBJ1-1; 9 nucleotides line up with TRBD1. V lost 2 bases to trimming and J lost 7 bases; unmatched junction nucleotides: 11. This CDR3 region has 16 residues. The CDR3 loop reads CASSLPGTGFFSEAFF. The DNA of the CDR3 is TGTGCCAGCAGTTTACCAGGGACAGGGTTTTTTAGTGAAGCTTTCTTT.

The rearrangement joins TRBV28 to TRBJ2-7; TRBD2 matches 9 bases. The CDR3 loop spans 14 amino acids. Germline CDR1 reads MDHEN; CDR2 reads SYDVKM. After removal of 5 bases from V and 2 bases from J, the junction contained 4 bases not matched to a gene. CDR3 region: CASSASSGAYEQYV. In nucleotides, the CDR3 is TGTGCCAGCAGTGCCTCTAGCGGGGCCTACGAGCAGTACGTC.

In its sample, this clonotype was seen a few times. The chain couples TRBV5-6 to TRBJ2-3; D ambiguous. Trimming took off 0 bases at V and 2 bases at J, with 7 bases between the two ends. Germline V gene data show CDR1 as SGHDT and CDR2 as YYEEEE. There are 14 residues in the CDR3. In nucleotides, the CDR3 is TGTGCCAGCAGCTTGGGTCAGCTCACAGATACGCAGTATTTT. This gives the protein CASSLGQLTDTQYF.

The genes are TRBV7-9 and TRBJ2-2, with a tentative D call TRBD2 (6 bases). The germline CDR1 and CDR2 sequences are SEHNR and FQNEAQ (reference sequence). V lost 5 bases, J lost 6 bases, and 19 bases lay in between. This CDR3 is 16 amino acids long. The CDR3 DNA reads TGTGCCAGCAGCCCTCGGGACCCTCCGGGGGCCGGGGAGCTGTTTTTT. It translates to CASSPRDPPGAGELFF.

V usage is TRBV11-2 and J usage is TRBJ2-7; 9 nucleotides match TRBD1. Germline V CDR1 and CDR2: SGHAT, FQNNGV. Losses at the gene ends were 5 bases for V and 4 bases for J; bases not matched to a gene: 9. The CDR3 runs to 15 residues. CDR3 sequence (DNA): TGTGCCAGCAGCCACACAGGGGGCGGTTTGTACGAGCAGTACGTC. Its translation: CASSHTGGGLYEQYV.

J is TRBJ2-6 and V is TRBV27; no clear D gene. CDR3 length equals 13 residues. With 4 bases removed from V and 2 bases from J, the gap between germline ends came to 3 bases. CDR1 is MNHEY, CDR2 SMNVEV, per germline (reference sequence). CDR3 DNA: TGTGCCAGCAGTTGGCCTGGGGCCAACGTCCTGACTTTC. It encodes CASSWPGANVLTF.

This clonotype was seen more than once but under ten times. J is TRBJ2-3 and V is TRBV4-1; 9 bases are a match to TRBD2. With V trimmed by 1 base and J by 4 bases, 3 bases remained unmatched. This CDR3 region has 15 residues. CDR1 MGHRA and CDR2 YSYEKL come from the germline V gene. This chain's CDR3 is CASSQGPSGADTQYF. In DNA, the CDR3 is TGCGCCAGCAGCCAAGGACCTAGCGGGGCAGATACGCAGTATTTT.

The V call is TRBV24-1, the J call TRBJ2-1; D unclear. The V gene's germline CDR1 is KGHDR and CDR2 SFDVKD. V was cut by 5 bases and J by 7 bases, with 14 bases left in between. There are 14 residues in the CDR3. CDR3 in DNA: TGTGCCACCAGTGGGCCTATGGGTGGGAATGAGCAGTTCTTC. Its protein product is CATSGPMGGNEQFF.

This clonotype was detected a few times. As DNA, the CDR3 is TGTGCCAGCCGACCCTTGGACCAATACGAGCAGTACTTC. This encodes CASRPLDQYEQYF. The genes are TRBV12-3 or TRBV12-4 and TRBJ2-7; no definite D call. Deletions cut 8 bases from V and 4 bases from J, with 15 bases between. This CDR3 spans 13 amino acids.

The chain links TRBV11-2 to TRBJ1-1; possible D gene TRBD1, 6 bases. Trimming pared 0 bases from V and 7 bases from J, leaving 9 bases between. CDR1 is SGHAT, CDR2 FQNNGV, per germline. The CDR3 has 13 residues. Here the CDR3 DNA reads TGTGCCAGCAGCTTAGACCCAGGGGATGAAGCTTTCTTT. Protein product: CASSLDPGDEAFF.

This clonotype showed up just a few times. The gene calls are TRBV27 and TRBJ2-3; D may be TRBD2 (6 bases). The CDR3 extends over 15 amino acids. Germline CDR1 reads MNHEY; CDR2 reads SMNVEV (reference sequence). V gave up 4 bases and J gave up 3 bases, with 14 bases separating them. For the CDR3, the DNA is TGTGCCAGCAGTTCAACGGGGGATCAGACAGATACGCAGTATTTT. As protein: CASSSTGDQTDTQYF.

The V call is TRBV6-2 or TRBV6-3, the J call TRBJ2-4, with a tentative D call TRBD2 (6 bases). The CDR3 is made up of 17 amino acids. V lost 5 bases, J lost 1 base, and 18 bases lay in between. CDR1 and CDR2 from the germline V gene are MNHEY and SVGEGT. In DNA form, the CDR3 reads TGTGCCAGCAGTCACCGGCGGGACGGCAGGGCCAAAAACATTCAGTACTTC. Translating it yields CASSHRRDGRAKNIQYF.